The 25 T cell receptor beta chains listed next were all sequenced from one sample in a study of blood T cells in healthy people across ages. Next came a second PCR, run for roughly 6 to 11 cycles, which used a sample-barcoded 5' primer along with a J-beta primer mix. TCRdb called the 5' RACE reads again in MiXCR, with one record for every CDR3 protein. The repertoire consists of about 640,000 distinct CDR3 sequences, with roughly three fifths occurring once and the leading ten covering approximately 37%. Material for sequencing was blood. The receptors were sampled from a man between 60 and 75 years old in good health.

The table lists this clonotype with a few counts. V and J are TRBV10-1 and TRBJ2-1; D perhaps matches TRBD1 (5 bases). Trimming took off 7 bases at V and 6 bases at J, with 22 bases between the two ends. Germline CDR1 and CDR2: WNHNN and SYGVQD (reference sequence). CDR3 size: 16 residues. This chain's CDR3 is CASMAKGVADSNEQFF. CDR3 in DNA: TGCGCCAGCATGGCGAAAGGGGTGGCCGACTCCAATGAGCAGTTCTTC.

The chain's CDR3 is CASSQGGGQPQHF. The CDR3 DNA sequence: TGTGCCAGCAGTCAGGGTGGGGGACAGCCCCAGCATTTT. The genes are TRBV12-3 or TRBV12-4 and TRBJ1-5, with TRBD1 as a possible D gene (5 bases). There are 13 residues in the CDR3. V was cut by 5 bases and J by 7 bases, with 12 bases left in between.

V and J are TRBV20-1 and TRBJ2-1, with TRBD1 matching over 7 bases. Germline V CDR1 and CDR2: DFQATT, SNEGSKA (reference sequence). Trimming at V came to 4 bases and at J to 15 bases, leaving 12 bases not matched to a gene. The CDR3 contains 12 residues. The CDR3 DNA reads as TGCAGTGCTATCGGGACAGAAGAGACCCGGTTCTTC. Its protein is CSAIGTEETRFF.

The chain links TRBV4-1 to TRBJ2-2; TRBD1 might be the D (5 bases). Trimming pared 1 base from V and 5 bases from J, leaving 8 bases between. The germline gives CDR1 MGHRA, CDR2 YSYEKL. CDR3 length equals 14 residues. The CDR3 loop is CASSQGRVTGELFF. In DNA form, the CDR3 reads TGCGCCAGCAGCCAAGGCAGGGTTACCGGGGAGCTGTTTTTT.

This chain joins TRBV10-3 and TRBJ2-6; either TRBD1 or TRBD2 may fit D (6 bases each). This CDR3 contains 16 residues. CDR1 ENHRY and CDR2 SYGVKD come from the germline V gene. The V end was cut by 3 bases, the J end by 0 bases, with 9 bases between. The CDR3 bases are TGTGCCATCAGTGACGGGGGCAGCTCTGGGGCCAACGTCCTGACTTTC. Amino acid sequence: CAISDGGSSGANVLTF.

The chain's CDR3 is CASSSQANQPQHF. The CDR3 DNA reads TGTGCCAGCAGCTCGCAGGCCAATCAGCCCCAGCATTTT. This chain uses TRBV5-5 with TRBJ1-5; D unresolved. V lost 3 bases, J lost 3 bases, and 7 bases lay in between. The CDR3 sequence is 13 residues long. The germline gives CDR1 SGHKS, CDR2 YYEKEE (reference sequence).

CDR3 sequence: CASRPAPLYEQYF. The DNA for the CDR3 is TGTGCCAGCAGGCCCGCGCCACTCTACGAGCAGTACTTC. The V call is TRBV6-2 or TRBV6-3, the J call TRBJ2-7, with D unresolved. CDR1 MNHEY and CDR2 SVGEGT come from the germline V gene. This CDR3 has 13 amino acids. Trimming shortened V by 6 bases and J by 3 bases, and 12 bases separated the two germline ends.

This chain uses TRBV4-1 with TRBJ2-1, with 7 bases matching TRBD1. Germline-derived CDR1 and CDR2 are MGHRA and YSYEKL. The length of the CDR3 is 14 residues. The V and J ends lost 5 bases and 3 bases, in that order; junction bases with no gene match: 4. The CDR3 DNA reads TGCGCCAGCAGCGTTGGGACAGACTACAATGAGCAGTTCTTC. This gives the protein CASSVGTDYNEQFF.

This chain uses TRBV25-1 with TRBJ2-5; 13 bases match TRBD2. After removal of 6 bases from V and 5 bases from J, the junction contained 6 bases not matched to a gene. CDR1 is MGHDK and CDR2 is SYGVNS in the germline V gene. The CDR3 contains 15 residues. The CDR3 loop reads CASSETSGGPETQYF. The CDR3 DNA reads TGTGCCAGCAGCGAGACTAGCGGGGGGCCGGAGACCCAGTACTTC.

This clonotype was observed at least ten times. This chain joins TRBV18 and TRBJ2-7; unclear D gene. V was cut by 2 bases and J by 2 bases, with 10 bases left in between. In germline, CDR1 is KGHSH, CDR2 LQKENI. CDR3 length equals 14 residues. The CDR3 DNA is TGTGCCAGCTCACCATCGGGTCGTCCCTACGAGCAGTACTTC. Encoded protein: CASSPSGRPYEQYF.

This chain joins TRBV20-1 and TRBJ2-7, with 9 bases aligning to TRBD2. The length of the CDR3 is 12 residues. CDR1 and CDR2 from the germline V gene are DFQATT and SNEGSKA (reference sequence). V dropped 4 bases and J dropped 10; count of bases not matched to a gene: 8. CDR3 nucleotides: TGCAGTGCTACCTTGCGGGGGGGGGCCCAGTACTTC. This translates into CSATLRGGAQYF.

The V gene is TRBV10-3, the J gene TRBJ2-5; 15 bases align to TRBD2. The CDR3 contains 18 residues. Germline V gives CDR1 ENHRY, CDR2 SYGVKD. The V segment lost 2 bases and the J segment 5 bases; nucleotides outside the gene matches: 9. CDR3 amino acids: CAISEPLGLAGGKETQYF. In DNA form, the CDR3 reads TGTGCCATCAGTGAGCCGCTGGGACTAGCGGGGGGTAAGGAGACCCAGTACTTC.

The chain uses TRBV4-1 and TRBJ1-2; TRBD1 agrees at 9 bases. After removal of 0 bases from V and 3 bases from J, the junction contained 2 bases not matched to a gene. The CDR3 is 15 residues long. Germline V gene data show CDR1 as MGHRA and CDR2 as YSYEKL. CDR3: CASSQDTGGYYGYTF. DNA of the CDR3: TGCGCCAGCAGCCAAGATACAGGGGGCTACTATGGCTACACCTTC.

This rearrangement joins TRBV5-1 to TRBJ2-4; D remains unclear. V was cut by 3 bases and J by 1 base, with 5 bases left in between. In germline, CDR1 is SGHRS, CDR2 YFSETQ. The CDR3 has 13 residues. The DNA for the CDR3 is TGCGCCAGCAGCTACGCCGCCAAAAACATTCAGTACTTC. Its protein is CASSYAAKNIQYF.

The chain has TRBV12-3 or TRBV12-4 and TRBJ1-2, with 9 nucleotides matching TRBD1. This CDR3 contains 13 residues. The J segment lost 8 bases and the V segment lost 6 bases, leaving 7 bases of the junction unmatched. CDR3 in amino acids: CASRFGQGIGYTF. CDR3 coding DNA: TGTGCCAGCAGATTCGGACAGGGGATAGGCTACACCTTC.

This chain links TRBV18 with TRBJ2-3; 8 nucleotides align to TRBD1. Trimming cost V 4 bases and J 2 bases; bases outside gene matches: 5. Looked up from germline, CDR1 is KGHSH and CDR2 is LQKENI. The CDR3 totals 15 residues. Here the CDR3 DNA reads TGTGCCAGCTCACTCAGACAGGGGACCACAGATACGCAGTATTTT. Translation: CASSLRQGTTDTQYF. Full variable domain (remainder filled in from reference TRBV18 and TRBJ2-3): NAGVMQNPRHLVRRRGQEARLRCSPMKGHSHVYWYRQLPEEGLKFMVYLQKENIIDESGMPKERFSAEFPKEGPSILRIQQVVRGDSAAYFCASSLRQGTTDTQYFGPGTRLTVL.

V usage is TRBV10-3 and J usage is TRBJ1-1; D is undetermined. In germline, CDR1 is ENHRY, CDR2 SYGVKD. CDR3 length equals 13 residues. V lost 7 bases and J lost 4, with 13 bases in between. The CDR3 here is CAIMQTEGTEAFF. CDR3 bases: TGTGCCATCATGCAGACCGAGGGCACTGAAGCTTTCTTT.

The chain has TRBV20-1 and TRBJ2-4; 9 bases agree with TRBD2. CDR3 length equals 18 residues. V was clipped by 1 base and J by 2 bases; unmatched bases: 12. The germline gives CDR1 DFQATT, CDR2 SNEGSKA (reference sequence). The DNA of the CDR3 is TGCAGTGCTAGAGTTTCAGGGGGTAGCGGGGGCACCAAAAACATTCAGTACTTC. It yields the protein CSARVSGGSGGTKNIQYF.

Only a few counts were recorded for this clonotype. V gene TRBV4-1 combines with J gene TRBJ1-4; 10 positions agree with TRBD1. V trimming: 4 bases; J trimming: 6 bases; junction bases outside the gene matches: 8. The CDR3 is 16 amino acids. Germline values: CDR1 MGHRA, CDR2 YSYEKL. The CDR3 DNA is TGCGCCAGCAGCCTGCGCCCCGGGACAGGGGATGAAAAACTGTTTTTT. Protein sequence: CASSLRPGTGDEKLFF.

This chain connects TRBV21-1 to TRBJ1-6; the table calls TRBD1, which could not be checked here. TRBV21-1 is a recognized pseudogene. This CDR3 is 12 amino acids long. The CDR3 nucleotides read TGTGCCAGAGGGACAGTTCAGTATCCCCTCCACTTT. Its translation: CARGTVQYPLHF.

The rearrangement links TRBV6-5 to TRBJ1-4; D might be TRBD1 (6 bases). The CDR3 is 15 amino acids. The V end lost 2 bases, the J end lost 7 bases, and 14 bases lay between the germline ends. Germline V gene sequence: CDR1 MNHEY, CDR2 SVGAGI. The CDR3, as DNA: TGTGCCAGCAGTTACGTGGGCGGAGGGGGTGAAAAACTGTTTTTT. It encodes CASSYVGGGGEKLFF.

The rearrangement links TRBV18 to TRBJ2-1; 8 nucleotides agree with TRBD2. J lost 5 bases, V lost 8 bases, and 11 bases had no gene match. This CDR3 region has 15 residues. Germline values: CDR1 KGHSH, CDR2 LQKENI. CDR3 sequence: CASRLSGGEDNEQFF. For the CDR3, the DNA is TGTGCCAGCCGCCTAAGCGGGGGTGAGGACAATGAGCAGTTCTTC.

The chain combines TRBV20-1 with TRBJ2-1, with D perhaps TRBD2 (5 bases). This CDR3 is 15 amino acids long. The germline V gene encodes CDR1 DFQATT and CDR2 SNEGSKA (reference sequence). Trimming removed 1 base at V and 4 bases at J, with 14 bases between. CDR3 sequence reads: CSARVPRGEYNEQFF. The DNA of the CDR3 is TGCAGTGCTAGAGTACCCCGGGGAGAATACAATGAGCAGTTCTTC.

The gene calls are TRBV5-5 and TRBJ2-1; D gene ambiguous. The CDR3 is 13 residues long. Trimming pared 2 bases from V and 5 bases from J, leaving 8 bases between. Germline loops: CDR1 SGHKS, CDR2 YYEKEE (reference sequence). Written as DNA, the CDR3 is TGTGCCAGCAGCTTCGGGTCCAACAATGAGCAGTTCTTC. This codes for CASSFGSNNEQFF.

In nucleotides, the CDR3 is TGTGCCAGCAGCCCCAGTAGCGGGGAGGAGACCCAGTACTTC. Protein sequence: CASSPSSGEETQYF. V and J are TRBV12-3 or TRBV12-4 and TRBJ2-7, with 8 bases identical to TRBD2. The DNA end lines up better with TRBJ2-5; the J call may be wrong. The CDR3 is 14 residues long.